The rows below give T cell receptor beta chains drawn from one sample of a study of CD8 T cells in ankylosing spondylitis. One entry per CDR3 protein, called by TCRdb with MiXCR from the 5' RACE reads. The sample consists of hundreds of thousands of distinct CDR3 sequences, approximately 12% of them appearing once. Sequencing input: blood, either unsorted or a sorted T cell fraction (not recorded which). The receptors come from a male donor with ankylosing spondylitis. Both conserved end residues are part of each CDR3. D genes are given only for firm matches. For some rows the clone size is stated as once, few or many, or as a class when expanded; others skip it.

size: few
D: .
length: 15
J: TRBJ2-2
V: TRBV3-1
CDR3: CASSQARANTGELFF
DNA: TGTGCCAGCAGCCAAGCCAGGGCGAACACCGGGGAGCTGTTTTTT

size: few
D: TRBD2
length: 14
J: TRBJ2-5
V: TRBV20-1
CDR3: CSAPGLAVSETQYF
DNA: TGCAGTGCTCCGGGACTAGCGGTTTCGGAGACCCAGTACTTC

size: few
D: TRBD1
length: 15
J: TRBJ1-5
V: TRBV27
CDR3: CASSPGTGIDQPQHF
DNA: TGTGCCAGCAGCCCTGGGACAGGGATCGATCAGCCCCAGCATTTT

size: .
D: .
length: 16
J: TRBJ2-2
V: TRBV5-5
CDR3: CASTPIEGANTGELFF
DNA: TGTGCCAGCACCCCAATAGAGGGAGCGAACACCGGGGAGCTGTTTTTT

size: .
D: TRBD1
length: 15
J: TRBJ1-1
V: TRBV5-1
CDR3: CASSLIGGAGTEAFF
DNA: TGCGCCAGCAGCTTGATAGGGGGCGCTGGTACTGAAGCTTTCTTT

size: .
D: TRBD2
length: 15
J: TRBJ2-3
V: TRBV20-1
CDR3: CSAQRWRESTDTQYF
DNA: TGCAGTGCTCAACGATGGCGGGAGAGTACAGATACGCAGTATTTT

size: many
D: .
length: 15
J: TRBJ2-3
V: TRBV7-2
CDR3: CASSLAGLMTDTQYF
DNA: TGTGCCAGCAGCTTAGCGGGCCTCATGACAGATACGCAGTATTTT

size: .
D: TRBD2
length: 14
J: TRBJ2-7
V: TRBV27
CDR3: CASSFSGPAYEQYF
DNA: TGTGCCAGCAGTTTTAGCGGGCCTGCCTACGAGCAGTACTTC

size: medium-sized
D: TRBD2
length: 17
J: TRBJ2-5
V: TRBV3-1
CDR3: CASSPRGIAGVGETQYF
DNA: TGTGCCAGCAGCCCCCGCGGGATAGCGGGAGTAGGGGAGACCCAGTACTTC

size: .
D: .
length: 13
J: TRBJ1-6
V: TRBV7-9
CDR3: CASSTLVGSPLHF
DNA: TGTGCCAGCAGCACGCTCGTCGGTTCACCCCTCCACTTT

size: few
D: .
length: 12
J: TRBJ2-1
V: TRBV27
CDR3: CASSHGWNEQFF
DNA: TGTGCCAGCAGTCACGGATGGAATGAGCAGTTCTTC

size: few
D: TRBD2
length: 12
J: TRBJ2-3
V: TRBV11-2
CDR3: CASSASGREKYF
DNA: TGTGCCAGCAGCGCGAGCGGGCGGGAGAAGTATTTT

size: few
D: TRBD1
length: 17
J: TRBJ2-1
V: TRBV6-1
CDR3: CASSKTGASRSYNEQFF
DNA: TGTGCCAGCAGTAAAACAGGGGCTAGCCGGTCCTACAATGAGCAGTTCTTC

size: few
D: .
length: 15
J: TRBJ2-1
V: TRBV9
CDR3: CASTNLVEGTNEQFF
DNA: TGTGCCAGCACCAACCTCGTCGAGGGAACCAATGAGCAGTTCTTC

size: .
D: TRBD2
length: 17
J: TRBJ2-2
V: TRBV7-8
CDR3: CASSLVGSGEGIGELFF
DNA: TGTGCCAGCAGCTTAGTTGGTAGCGGGGAGGGTATCGGGGAGCTGTTTTTT

size: .
D: .
length: 13
J: TRBJ1-2
V: TRBV4-1
CDR3: CASSQDRDDGYTF
DNA: TGCGCCAGCAGCCAAGATAGGGATGATGGCTACACCTTC

size: few
D: .
length: 14
J: TRBJ1-1
V: TRBV5-1
CDR3: CASSLLGTNTEAFF
DNA: TGCGCCAGCAGCTTGTTAGGGACGAACACTGAAGCTTTCTTT

size: many
D: TRBD2
length: 15
J: TRBJ2-1
V: TRBV5-1
CDR3: CASSLGLAGFNEQFF
DNA: TGTGCCAGCAGCTTAGGTCTAGCGGGCTTCAATGAGCAGTTCTTC

size: .
D: .
length: 14
J: TRBJ1-6
V: TRBV7-2
CDR3: CASSVSPGDSPLHF
DNA: TGTGCCAGCAGCGTCAGCCCGGGGGATTCACCCCTCCACTTT

size: .
D: .
length: 14
J: TRBJ2-3
V: TRBV18
CDR3: CASSPSVQTDTQYF
DNA: TGTGCCAGCTCACCATCAGTGCAGACGGATACGCAGTATTTT

size: few
D: TRBD2
length: 16
J: TRBJ2-2
V: TRBV11-3
CDR3: CASSPRAGVNTGELFF
DNA: TGTGCCAGCAGCCCCCGTGCGGGAGTAAACACCGGGGAGCTGTTTTTT

size: .
D: .
length: 11
J: TRBJ1-5
V: TRBV20-1
CDR3: CSVRTNQPQHF
DNA: TGCAGTGTCAGGACGAATCAGCCCCAGCATTTT

size: many
D: .
length: 14
J: TRBJ2-2
V: TRBV12-3/TRBV12-4
CDR3: CASSLGMNTGELFF
DNA: TGTGCCAGCAGTTTGGGGATGAACACCGGGGAGCTGTTTTTT

size: few
D: .
length: 15
J: TRBJ1-5
V: TRBV10-2
CDR3: CASKRSQESNQPQHF
DNA: TGCGCCAGCAAGAGGAGTCAGGAAAGCAATCAGCCCCAGCATTTT

size: many
D: TRBD2
length: 16
J: TRBJ2-7
V: TRBV20-1
CDR3: CSARDPRTSGSYEQYF
DNA: TGCAGTGCTAGAGATCCCCGGACTAGCGGGAGCTACGAGCAGTACTTC

size: few
D: .
length: 15
J: TRBJ2-1
V: TRBV25-1
CDR3: CASSGYGVNYNEQFF
DNA: TGTGCCAGCAGTGGCTACGGTGTTAACTACAATGAGCAGTTCTTC

size: many
D: TRBD2
length: 16
J: TRBJ2-5
V: TRBV5-1
CDR3: CASSLVGLAGQETQYF
DNA: TGCGCCAGCAGCTTGGTAGGACTAGCGGGACAAGAGACCCAGTACTTC